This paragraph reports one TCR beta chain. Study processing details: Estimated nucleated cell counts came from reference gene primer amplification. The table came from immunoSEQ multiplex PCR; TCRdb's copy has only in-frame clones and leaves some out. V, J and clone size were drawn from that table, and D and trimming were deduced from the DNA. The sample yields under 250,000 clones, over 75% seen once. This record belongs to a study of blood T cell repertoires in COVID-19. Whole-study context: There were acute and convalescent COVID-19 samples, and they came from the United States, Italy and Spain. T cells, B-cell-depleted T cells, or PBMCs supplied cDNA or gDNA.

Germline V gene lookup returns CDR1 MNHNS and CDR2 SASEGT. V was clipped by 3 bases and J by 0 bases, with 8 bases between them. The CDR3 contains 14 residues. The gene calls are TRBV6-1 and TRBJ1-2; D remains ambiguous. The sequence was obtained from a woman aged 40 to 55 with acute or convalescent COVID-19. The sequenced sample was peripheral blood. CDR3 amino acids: CASSERYPNYGYTF. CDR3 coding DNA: TGTGCCAGCAGTGAGCGATATCCTAACTATGGCTACACCTTC.